This T cell receptor beta chain stems from a study of T-cell reconstitution after alpha-beta-depleted transplantation in children listed by TCRdb under 2016. At the level of the whole study: Using TCR repertoire profiling, the study quantitatively followed how T-cell immune reconstitution unfolded in children after TCRalphabeta/CD19-depleted allogeneic hematopoietic cell transplantation.

Summary of the overall study and its limitations: About two months after transplant, the apparently early recovery of alphabetaT-cell counts reportedly depended on just several hundred clones that had expanded rapidly and came from non-depleted graft cells. In some patients, the high TCRbeta diversity seen at day 60 was put down to recipient T cells and intrathymic progenitors that had survived conditioning. Over subsequent months, a decline in hyperexpanded clone frequencies was noted, and after one year, T-cell counts and TCRbeta diversity were mostly ascribed to newly produced T cells.

The library relied on PCR. The listed sequencing device is Illumina HiSeq 2500. Molecular barcoding was employed in the preparation of TCR libraries, with unique molecular identifiers being used to normalize TCRbeta repertoire quantification. Clones were called with MiXCR by TCRdb after fastp trimmed the public reads at Q25, and only in-frame beta chains were retained. Each entry merges the rows of one CDR3 protein and shows their most common DNA and genes. The sample records some 300,000 distinct CDR3 sequences, over 9.5% of which are singletons. The top ten clonotypes cover less than 9% of the sample. This clonotype was recorded many times. Its specific antigen is unknown. No base quality information exists; no much larger clone differs at one position. Interpreted using the paper, the treatment or condition label stands for: allogeneic hematopoietic cell transplantation with graft depleted of TCRalphabeta T cells and CD19 B cells. The transplant recipients were children given TCRalphabeta/CD19-depleted allogeneic hematopoietic cell grafts.

The clonotype was recovered from a boy in the first two years of life with acute myeloid leukemia, due to receive a stem cell transplant. The source was PBMCs, collected before TCRalphabeta/CD19-depleted stem cell transplant.

The nucleotides are TGTGCCAGCAGTATGACAGGGGGTAACTCATACGAGCAGTACTTC. Translated, this is CASSMTGGNSYEQYF. The chain is encoded by TRBV27 joined to TRBJ2-7; the junction holds 9 bases that match TRBD1. Trimming takes 5 bases off V and 4 bases off J; junction bases not matched to a gene: 9. The CDR3 sequence holds 15 residues, the cysteine and phenylalanine included. The only DNA kept is the CDR3, 45 bases in frame from the first base. CDR1 and CDR2 (MNHEY, SMNVEV) derive from the germline V gene (reference sequence).